These 23 T cell receptor beta chains originate from one sample sequenced in a study of blood T cell repertoires in COVID-19. Method: immunoSEQ multiplex PCR; TCRdb's copy keeps in-frame clones and lacks some. The sample gives 250,000 to 350,000 clones, 85% of which show up once; around 4.2% is in the top ten. Sequencing was carried out using peripheral blood. These receptors were taken from a woman aged 45-65 years with active or convalescent COVID-19.

The rearrangement joins TRBV7-8 to TRBJ1-3; 7 positions match TRBD1. V lost 3 bases, J lost 0 bases, and 8 bases stayed unmatched. From germline, CDR1 is SGHVS and CDR2 FQNEAQ. There are 17 residues in the CDR3. The CDR3 nucleotides read TGTGCCAGCAGCTTCAGCCCGGGACAGAGCTCTGGAAACACCATATATTTT. The encoded protein is CASSFSPGQSSGNTIYF.

The rearrangement uses TRBV28 and TRBJ1-4, with D hard to call. The V and J ends lost 3 bases and 8 bases respectively, with 16 bases between them. Germline lookup yields CDR1 MDHEN and CDR2 SYDVKM. The CDR3 has 15 amino acids. CDR3 loop: CASSFGAYEKEKLFF. CDR3 coding DNA: TGTGCCAGCAGTTTCGGAGCTTACGAAAAGGAAAAACTGTTTTTT.

V is TRBV12-3 or TRBV12-4 and J is TRBJ1-5; D remains unclear. The CDR3 length is 12 residues. Trimming pared 2 bases from V and 4 bases from J, leaving 3 bases between. CDR3 sequence (DNA): TGTGCCAGCAGTTTACGGAATCAGCCCCAGCATTTT. Amino acid sequence: CASSLRNQPQHF.

This clone was detected once. V is TRBV19 and J is TRBJ2-5; TRBD2 agrees at 8 bases. The CDR3 runs to 15 residues. With 1 base clipped from V and 2 bases from J, the junction kept 3 bases outside the gene matches. The germline V gene encodes CDR1 LNHDA and CDR2 SQIVND (reference sequence). This chain's CDR3 is CASSIGGRQQETQYF. The CDR3 coding sequence is TGTGCCAGTAGTATAGGCGGGAGGCAACAAGAGACCCAGTACTTC.

This clone appeared many times. The chain links TRBV3-1 (or the pseudogene TRBV3-2) to TRBJ2-2; D perhaps matches TRBD2 (6 bases). V was trimmed by 3 bases and J by 2 bases, leaving 10 bases between them. The germline gives CDR1 LGHDT, CDR2 YNNKEL (reference sequence). The CDR3 spans 15 residues. The CDR3 DNA reads as TGTGCCAGCAGCCAGGGACTTTCCAACACCGGGGAGCTGTTTTTT. As protein: CASSQGLSNTGELFF.

The chain links TRBV18 to TRBJ1-1, with 12 bases matching TRBD1. Germline loops: CDR1 KGHSH, CDR2 LQKENI. J lost 3 bases, V lost 2 bases, and 4 bases had no gene match. The CDR3 runs 16 residues. CDR3 coding DNA: TGTGCCAGCTCACCAGGGACAGGGGGCTGGTACACTGAAGCTTTCTTT. It yields the protein CASSPGTGGWYTEAFF.

This chain joins TRBV15 and TRBJ1-3; possibly TRBD1 for D (5 bases). The ends were cut back, 3 bases at V and 4 bases at J, with 13 bases in the middle. This CDR3 is built from 15 residues. The V gene's germline CDR1 is LNHNV and CDR2 YYDKDF (reference sequence). The CDR3 region is CATSSLRKGGNTIYF. The CDR3 DNA follows: TGTGCCACCAGCAGCCTACGCAAGGGGGGAAACACCATATATTTT.

The chain joins TRBV9 to TRBJ2-2; 8 positions match TRBD1. J was trimmed by 4 bases and V by 7 bases; bases with no gene match: 9. Germline V gene lookup returns CDR1 SGDLS and CDR2 YYNGEE. The CDR3 has 15 amino acids. The CDR3 region has the DNA TGTGCCAGCTCACGGACAGGGACAGCCACCGGGGAGCTGTTTTTT. This gives the protein CASSRTGTATGELFF.

The chain has TRBV5-1 and TRBJ1-2; 7 positions match TRBD1. The V gene end was trimmed by 0 bases and the J gene end by 4 bases; junction bases not matched to a gene: 9. Germline V gene lookup returns CDR1 SGHRS and CDR2 YFSETQ. This CDR3 contains 16 residues. In nucleotides, the CDR3 is TGCGCCAGCAGCTTGGCTCCGCCGGGACAGCGCTATGGCTACACCTTC. Translating it yields CASSLAPPGQRYGYTF. The full variable domain, with the rest looked up from reference TRBV5-1 and TRBJ1-2, is KAGVTQTPRYLIKTRGQQVTLSCSPISGHRSVSWYQQTPGQGLQFLFEYFSETQRNKGNFPGRFSGRQFSNSRSEMNVSTLELGDSALYLCASSLAPPGQRYGYTFGSGTRLTVV.

This clone turned up a few times. CDR3 nucleotide sequence: TGTGCCAGCAGCCTCCCTTTAGCGGGTGGCCAAGAGACCCAGTACTTC. Its protein is CASSLPLAGGQETQYF. This chain uses TRBV4-2 with TRBJ2-5; 7 positions agree with TRBD2. The V and J ends lost 4 bases and 1 base, in that order; junction bases with no gene match: 9. The CDR3 is 16 amino acids. The V gene's germline CDR1 is LGHNA and CDR2 YNFKEQ.

The chain joins TRBV5-5 to TRBJ2-1; D perhaps matches TRBD2 (5 bases). Trimming took off 4 bases at V and 10 bases at J, with 15 bases between the two ends. The CDR3 runs to 13 residues. Germline CDR1 and CDR2: SGHKS and YYEKEE (reference sequence). CDR3: CASSLTWRGEQFF. The CDR3 DNA reads TGTGCCAGCAGCCTAACATGGAGAGGGGAGCAGTTCTTC.

This clone showed up just a few times. The chain recombines TRBV5-1 with TRBJ1-2; 9 bases are shared with TRBD1. CDR1 is SGHRS and CDR2 is YFSETQ in the germline V gene. The CDR3 extends over 13 amino acids. V lost 5 bases and J lost 4; bases outside the gene matches: 3. The CDR3 region is CASRTDRGYGYTF. The DNA of the CDR3 is TGCGCCAGCAGAACGGACAGGGGCTATGGCTACACCTTC. The full variable domain, completed using reference TRBV5-1 and TRBJ1-2, is KAGVTQTPRYLIKTRGQQVTLSCSPISGHRSVSWYQQTPGQGLQFLFEYFSETQRNKGNFPGRFSGRQFSNSRSEMNVSTLELGDSALYLCASRTDRGYGYTFGSGTRLTVV.

The chain is built from TRBV28 and TRBJ2-4; D is undetermined. Trimming stripped 8 bases from V and 2 bases from J, with 13 bases between. The length of the CDR3 is 14 residues. CDR1 is MDHEN, CDR2 SYDVKM, per germline. DNA for the CDR3: TGTGCCAGCGGAAGACATACCCCCAAAAACATTCAGTACTTC. Protein: CASGRHTPKNIQYF.

This chain connects TRBV19 to TRBJ2-1; 7 bases fit TRBD2. This CDR3 comprises 17 residues. Trimming at V came to 4 bases and at J to 0 bases, leaving 9 bases not matched to a gene. From germline, CDR1 is LNHDA and CDR2 SQIVND (reference sequence). CDR3 sequence (DNA): TGTGCCAGTAGTAGATCCAGGACTAGGAGCTCCTACAATGAGCAGTTCTTC. It encodes CASSRSRTRSSYNEQFF.

Here the CDR3 reads CASSYHRGPPITEAFF. CDR3 sequence (DNA): TGTGCCAGCAGCTACCACAGGGGTCCCCCGATTACTGAAGCTTTCTTT. The gene calls are TRBV6-5 and TRBJ1-1, with 7 bases lining up with TRBD1. The CDR3 covers 16 residues. CDR1 MNHEY and CDR2 SVGAGI come from the germline V gene. Trimming took 6 bases from V and 5 from J; bases not matched to a gene: 15.

This chain uses TRBV20-1 with TRBJ1-2, with a tentative D call TRBD1 (5 bases). The CDR3 runs to 11 residues. Trimming stripped 7 bases from V and 6 bases from J, with 12 bases between. Germline loops: CDR1 DFQATT, CDR2 SNEGSKA (reference sequence). The CDR3 sequence: CSVHRGNGYTF. The CDR3, as DNA: TGCAGTGTTCATCGGGGGAATGGCTACACCTTC.

The rearrangement links TRBV4-1 to TRBJ2-7, with 7 bases that match TRBD1. CDR1 is MGHRA and CDR2 is YSYEKL in the germline V gene. The CDR3 is 16 amino acids. V lost 3 bases and J lost 3; bases outside the gene matches: 11. DNA of the CDR3: TGCGCCAGCAGCCAGACAGGGATCTCCCTTCACTACGAGCAGTACTTC. Translating it yields CASSQTGISLHYEQYF.

V gene TRBV5-4 combines with J gene TRBJ2-3; D may be TRBD2 (6 bases). The CDR3 runs to 16 residues. The germline V and J ends were trimmed by 1 base and 2 bases, with 14 bases remaining between them. Germline V lookup: CDR1 SGHNT, CDR2 YYREEE (reference sequence). The CDR3 DNA reads as TGTGCCAGCAGCTTGAAGGGGACTGGGGCCACAGATACGCAGTATTTT. Protein sequence: CASSLKGTGATDTQYF. The complete variable domain, with remaining parts taken from reference TRBV5-4 and TRBJ2-3, reads ETGVTQSPTHLIKTRGQQVTLRCSSQSGHNTVSWYQQALGQGPQFIFQYYREEENGRGNFPPRFSGLQFPNYSSELNVNALELDDSALYLCASSLKGTGATDTQYFGPGTRLTVL.

V and J are TRBV2 and TRBJ1-2; D uncertain. The V and J ends lost 6 bases and 2 bases respectively, with 25 bases between them. This CDR3 region has 18 residues. Per the germline V gene, CDR1 is SNHLY and CDR2 is FYNNEI. CDR3 sequence: CASSPLAESSEGNYGYTF. CDR3 nucleotides: TGTGCCAGCAGCCCCCTTGCGGAGAGCTCCGAGGGAAACTATGGCTACACCTTC.

This chain connects TRBV2 to TRBJ1-2; D may be TRBD1 (5 bases). Germline V gives CDR1 SNHLY, CDR2 FYNNEI. The length of the CDR3 is 13 residues. V shed 8 bases and J shed 3 bases, with 13 bases lying between them. CDR3 residues: CASGRGGDYGYTF. DNA for the CDR3: TGTGCCAGCGGAAGGGGAGGGGACTATGGCTACACCTTC. Using reference TRBV2 and TRBJ1-2 for the parts outside the CDR3, the full variable domain is EPEVTQTPSHQVTQMGQEVILRCVPISNHLYFYWYRQILGQKVEFLVSFYNNEISEKSEIFDDQFSVERPDGSNFTLKIRSTKLEDSAMYFCASGRGGDYGYTFGSGTRLTVV.

The genes are TRBV5-4 and TRBJ2-7; 13 nucleotides agree with TRBD2. Germline-derived CDR1 and CDR2 are SGHNT and YYREEE (reference sequence). Germline trimming cut 2 bases from V and 6 bases from J; bases unmatched to any gene: 8. CDR3 length: 16 amino acids. As DNA, the CDR3 is TGTGCCAGCAGCTTCCCCGGGACTAGCGGGATAAGCGAGCAGTACTTC. As protein: CASSFPGTSGISEQYF.

This rearrangement joins TRBV28 to TRBJ1-2, with 8 bases lining up with TRBD1. J lost 2 bases, V lost 10 bases, and 6 bases had no gene match. Germline CDR1 and CDR2: MDHEN and SYDVKM. CDR3 length equals 13 residues. This CDR3 reads CATLYRGNYGYTF. As DNA, the CDR3 is TGTGCCACCCTCTACAGGGGGAACTATGGCTACACCTTC.

On this clone itself: In the same sample, other DNA sequences code for this CDR3. The CDR3 spells CASSFGQGSEAFF. The CDR3 DNA reads as TGTGCCAGCAGCTTCGGACAGGGGTCTGAAGCTTTCTTT. V gene TRBV7-9 combines with J gene TRBJ1-1, with TRBD1 identical over 9 bases. This CDR3 is 13 amino acids long. Germline trimming cut 3 bases from V and 6 bases from J; bases unmatched to any gene: 2. Germline V gene data show CDR1 as SEHNR and CDR2 as FQNEAQ (reference sequence).